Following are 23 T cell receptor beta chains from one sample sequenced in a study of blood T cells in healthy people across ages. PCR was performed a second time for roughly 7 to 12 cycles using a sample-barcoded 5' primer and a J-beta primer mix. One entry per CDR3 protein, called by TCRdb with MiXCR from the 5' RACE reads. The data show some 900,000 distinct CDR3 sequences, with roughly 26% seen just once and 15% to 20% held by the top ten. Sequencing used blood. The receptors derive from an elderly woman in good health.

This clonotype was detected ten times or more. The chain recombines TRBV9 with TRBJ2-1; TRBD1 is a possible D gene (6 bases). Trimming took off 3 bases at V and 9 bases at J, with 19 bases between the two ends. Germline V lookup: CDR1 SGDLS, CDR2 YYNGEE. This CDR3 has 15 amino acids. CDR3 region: CASSADPGQRGEQFF. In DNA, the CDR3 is TGTGCCAGCAGCGCCGACCCTGGACAGAGGGGTGAGCAGTTCTTC.

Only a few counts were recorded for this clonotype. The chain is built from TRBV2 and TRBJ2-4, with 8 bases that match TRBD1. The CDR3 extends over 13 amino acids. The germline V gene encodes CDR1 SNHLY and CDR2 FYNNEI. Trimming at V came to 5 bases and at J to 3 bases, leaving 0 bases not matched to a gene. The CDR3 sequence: CASSTGGKNIQYF. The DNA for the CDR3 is TGTGCCAGCAGTACAGGGGGCAAAAACATTCAGTACTTC.

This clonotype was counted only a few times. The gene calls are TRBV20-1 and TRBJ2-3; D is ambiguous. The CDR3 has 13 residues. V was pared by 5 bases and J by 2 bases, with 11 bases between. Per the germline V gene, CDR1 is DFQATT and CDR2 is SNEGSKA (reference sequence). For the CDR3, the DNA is TGCAGTGCTGAAGGCACCGCCACAGATACGCAGTATTTT. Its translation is CSAEGTATDTQYF.

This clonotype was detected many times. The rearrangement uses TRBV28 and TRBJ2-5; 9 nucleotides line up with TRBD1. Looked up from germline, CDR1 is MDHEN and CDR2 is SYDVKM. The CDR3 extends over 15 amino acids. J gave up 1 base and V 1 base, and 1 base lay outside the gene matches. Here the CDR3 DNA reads TGTGCCAGCAGTTTATCGGGACAGGGCCAAGAGACCCAGTACTTC. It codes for CASSLSGQGQETQYF.

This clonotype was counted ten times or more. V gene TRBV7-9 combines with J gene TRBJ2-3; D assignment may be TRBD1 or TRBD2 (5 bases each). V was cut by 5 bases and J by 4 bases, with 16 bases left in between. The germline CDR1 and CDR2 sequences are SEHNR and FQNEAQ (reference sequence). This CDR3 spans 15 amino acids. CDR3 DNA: TGTGCCAGCAGCCCCCGACAAGAGGGGCCAGATACGCAGTATTTT. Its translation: CASSPRQEGPDTQYF.

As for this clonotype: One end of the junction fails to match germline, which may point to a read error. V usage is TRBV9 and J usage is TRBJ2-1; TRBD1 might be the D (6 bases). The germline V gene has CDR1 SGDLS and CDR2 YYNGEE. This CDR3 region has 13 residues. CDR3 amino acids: CASSVVQGNEQFF. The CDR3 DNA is TGTGCCAGTAGCGTAGTACAGGGAAATGAGCAGTTCTTC.

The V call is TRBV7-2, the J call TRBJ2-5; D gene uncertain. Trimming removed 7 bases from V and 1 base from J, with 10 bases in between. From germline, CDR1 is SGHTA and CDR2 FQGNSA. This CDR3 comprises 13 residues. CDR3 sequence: CASTQSVQETQYF. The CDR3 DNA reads TGTGCCAGCACCCAAAGTGTCCAAGAGACCCAGTACTTC. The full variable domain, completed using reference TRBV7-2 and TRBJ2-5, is GAGVSQSPSNKVTEKGKDVELRCDPISGHTALYWYRQSLGQGLEFLIYFQGNSAPDKSGLPSDRFSAERTGGSVSTLTIQRTQQEDSAVYLCASTQSVQETQYFGPGTRLLVL.

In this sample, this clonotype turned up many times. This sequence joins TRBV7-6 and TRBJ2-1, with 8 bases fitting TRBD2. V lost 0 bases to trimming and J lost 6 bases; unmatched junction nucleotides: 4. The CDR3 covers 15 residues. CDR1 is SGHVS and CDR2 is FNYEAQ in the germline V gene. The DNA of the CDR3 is TGTGCCAGCAGCTTAGCGCTCAGCGGGGGCAATGAGCAGTTCTTC. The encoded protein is CASSLALSGGNEQFF.

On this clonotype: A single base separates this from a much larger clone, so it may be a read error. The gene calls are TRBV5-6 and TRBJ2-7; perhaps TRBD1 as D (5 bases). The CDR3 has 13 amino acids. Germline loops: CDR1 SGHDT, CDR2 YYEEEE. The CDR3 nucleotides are TGTGCCTGCAGCTTAATGGGGCCCTACGAGCAGTACTTC. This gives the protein CACSLMGPYEQYF.

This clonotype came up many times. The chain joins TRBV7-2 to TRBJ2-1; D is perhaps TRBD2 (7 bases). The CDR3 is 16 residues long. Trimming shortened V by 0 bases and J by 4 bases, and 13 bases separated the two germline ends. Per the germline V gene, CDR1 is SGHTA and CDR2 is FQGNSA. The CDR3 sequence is CASSLAGGPVYNEQFF. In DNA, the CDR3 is TGTGCCAGCAGCTTAGCGGGGGGGCCGGTGTACAATGAGCAGTTCTTC.

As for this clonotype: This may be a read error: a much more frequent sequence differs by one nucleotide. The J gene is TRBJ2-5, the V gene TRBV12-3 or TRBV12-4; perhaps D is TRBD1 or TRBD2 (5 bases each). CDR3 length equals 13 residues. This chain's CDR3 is CASRRRDQEAQYF. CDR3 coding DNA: TGTGCCAGCAGGCGACGGGACCAAGAGGCCCAGTACTTC.

CDR3 nucleotide sequence: TGCGCCAGCAGCTTGGAGCCCCGGCAGTATGGCTACACCTTC. Translated: CASSLEPRQYGYTF. This chain connects TRBV5-1 to TRBJ1-2, with D unresolved. V was shortened by 0 bases and J by 5 bases, with 11 bases between the two germline ends. This CDR3 is built from 14 residues. The germline V gene has CDR1 SGHRS and CDR2 YFSETQ.

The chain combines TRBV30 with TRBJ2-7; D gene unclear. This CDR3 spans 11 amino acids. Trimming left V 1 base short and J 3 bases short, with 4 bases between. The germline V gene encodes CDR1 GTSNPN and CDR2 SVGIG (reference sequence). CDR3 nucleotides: TGTGCCTGGAGTGCAGACTACGAGCAGTACTTC. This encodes CAWSADYEQYF. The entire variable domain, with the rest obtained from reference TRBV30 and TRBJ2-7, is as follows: SQTIHQWPATLVQPVGSPLSLECTVEGTSNPNLYWYRQAAGRGLQLLFYSVGIGQISSEVPQNLSASRPQDRQFILSSKKLLLSDSGFYLCAWSADYEQYFGPGTRLTVT.

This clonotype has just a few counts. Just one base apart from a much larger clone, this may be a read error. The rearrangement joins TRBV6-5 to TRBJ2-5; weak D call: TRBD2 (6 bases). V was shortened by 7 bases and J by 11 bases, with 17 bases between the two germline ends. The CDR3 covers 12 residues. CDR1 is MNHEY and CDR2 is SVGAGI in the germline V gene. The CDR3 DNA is TGTGCCAGCAAGGGACTCGTTGGTGAGCAGTACTTC. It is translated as CASKGLVGEQYF.

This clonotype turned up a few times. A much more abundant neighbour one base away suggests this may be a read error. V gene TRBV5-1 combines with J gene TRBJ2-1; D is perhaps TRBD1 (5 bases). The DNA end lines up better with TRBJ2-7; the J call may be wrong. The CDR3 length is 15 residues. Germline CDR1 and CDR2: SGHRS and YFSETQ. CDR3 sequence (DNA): TGCGCCAGCAGCTTGGAACAGGTCTCCTACAATGAGCAGTACTTC. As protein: CASSLEQVSYNEQYF.

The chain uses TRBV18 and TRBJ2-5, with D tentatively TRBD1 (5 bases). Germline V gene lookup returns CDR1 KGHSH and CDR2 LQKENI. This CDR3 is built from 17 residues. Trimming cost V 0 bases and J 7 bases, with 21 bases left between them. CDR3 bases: TGTGCCAGCTCACCACCACGACAGATCCGTGGCGCGCGGACCCAGTACTTC. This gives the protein CASSPPRQIRGARTQYF.

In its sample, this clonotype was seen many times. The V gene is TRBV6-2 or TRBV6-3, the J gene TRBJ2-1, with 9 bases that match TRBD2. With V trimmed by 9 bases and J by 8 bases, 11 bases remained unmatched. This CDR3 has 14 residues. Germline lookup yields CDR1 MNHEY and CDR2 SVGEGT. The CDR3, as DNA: TGTGCCAGTCAGCGGGGGGAAAACTCGGATGAGCAGTTCTTC. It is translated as CASQRGENSDEQFF.

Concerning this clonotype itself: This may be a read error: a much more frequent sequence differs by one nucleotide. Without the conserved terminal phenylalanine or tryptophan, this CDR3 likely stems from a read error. The CDR3 loop is CSVSYLDGYTL. For the CDR3, the DNA is TGCAGCGTTTCTTATCTGGATGGCTACACCCTC. The gene calls are TRBV29-1 and TRBJ1-2; D is unresolved. The CDR3 spans 11 residues. V gave up 5 bases and J gave up 6 bases, with 10 bases separating them. Per the germline V gene, CDR1 is SQVTM and CDR2 is ANQGSEA.

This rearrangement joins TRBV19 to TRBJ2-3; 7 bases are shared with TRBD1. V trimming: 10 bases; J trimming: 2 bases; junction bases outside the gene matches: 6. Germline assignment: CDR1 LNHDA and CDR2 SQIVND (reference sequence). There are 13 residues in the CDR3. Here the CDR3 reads CATTDRNTDTQYF. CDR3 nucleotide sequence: TGTGCCACCACGGACAGGAACACAGATACGCAGTATTTT.

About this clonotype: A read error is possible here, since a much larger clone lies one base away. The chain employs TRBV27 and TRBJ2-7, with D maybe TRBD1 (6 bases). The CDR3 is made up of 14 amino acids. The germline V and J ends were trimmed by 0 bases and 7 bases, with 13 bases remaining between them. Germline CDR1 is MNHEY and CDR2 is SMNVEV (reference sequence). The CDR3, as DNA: TGTGCCAGCAGTTTATCACAGGGTTGGAATGAGCAGTACTTC. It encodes CASSLSQGWNEQYF.

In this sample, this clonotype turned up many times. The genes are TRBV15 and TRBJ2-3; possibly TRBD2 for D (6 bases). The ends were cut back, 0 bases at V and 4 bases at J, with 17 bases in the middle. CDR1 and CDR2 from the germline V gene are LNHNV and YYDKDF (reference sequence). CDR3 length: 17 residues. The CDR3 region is CATSRDYFGGVADTQYF. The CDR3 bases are TGTGCCACCAGCAGAGATTATTTCGGCGGGGTGGCAGATACGCAGTATTTT.

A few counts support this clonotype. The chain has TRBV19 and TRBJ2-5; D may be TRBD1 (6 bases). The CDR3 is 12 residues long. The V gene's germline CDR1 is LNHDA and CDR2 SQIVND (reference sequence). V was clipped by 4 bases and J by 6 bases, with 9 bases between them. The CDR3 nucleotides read TGTGCCAGTAGTAAGGGGGAAAAGACCCAGTACTTC. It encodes CASSKGEKTQYF.

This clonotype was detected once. This CDR3 is CSATTSSGGNTGELFF. Here the CDR3 DNA reads TGCAGTGCTACCACTTCTAGCGGGGGGAACACCGGGGAGCTGTTTTTT. The rearrangement uses TRBV20-1 and TRBJ2-2, with 10 positions matching TRBD2. The germline CDR1 and CDR2 sequences are DFQATT and SNEGSKA (reference sequence). Germline trimming cut 4 bases from V and 1 base from J; bases unmatched to any gene: 6. The CDR3 length is 16 residues.